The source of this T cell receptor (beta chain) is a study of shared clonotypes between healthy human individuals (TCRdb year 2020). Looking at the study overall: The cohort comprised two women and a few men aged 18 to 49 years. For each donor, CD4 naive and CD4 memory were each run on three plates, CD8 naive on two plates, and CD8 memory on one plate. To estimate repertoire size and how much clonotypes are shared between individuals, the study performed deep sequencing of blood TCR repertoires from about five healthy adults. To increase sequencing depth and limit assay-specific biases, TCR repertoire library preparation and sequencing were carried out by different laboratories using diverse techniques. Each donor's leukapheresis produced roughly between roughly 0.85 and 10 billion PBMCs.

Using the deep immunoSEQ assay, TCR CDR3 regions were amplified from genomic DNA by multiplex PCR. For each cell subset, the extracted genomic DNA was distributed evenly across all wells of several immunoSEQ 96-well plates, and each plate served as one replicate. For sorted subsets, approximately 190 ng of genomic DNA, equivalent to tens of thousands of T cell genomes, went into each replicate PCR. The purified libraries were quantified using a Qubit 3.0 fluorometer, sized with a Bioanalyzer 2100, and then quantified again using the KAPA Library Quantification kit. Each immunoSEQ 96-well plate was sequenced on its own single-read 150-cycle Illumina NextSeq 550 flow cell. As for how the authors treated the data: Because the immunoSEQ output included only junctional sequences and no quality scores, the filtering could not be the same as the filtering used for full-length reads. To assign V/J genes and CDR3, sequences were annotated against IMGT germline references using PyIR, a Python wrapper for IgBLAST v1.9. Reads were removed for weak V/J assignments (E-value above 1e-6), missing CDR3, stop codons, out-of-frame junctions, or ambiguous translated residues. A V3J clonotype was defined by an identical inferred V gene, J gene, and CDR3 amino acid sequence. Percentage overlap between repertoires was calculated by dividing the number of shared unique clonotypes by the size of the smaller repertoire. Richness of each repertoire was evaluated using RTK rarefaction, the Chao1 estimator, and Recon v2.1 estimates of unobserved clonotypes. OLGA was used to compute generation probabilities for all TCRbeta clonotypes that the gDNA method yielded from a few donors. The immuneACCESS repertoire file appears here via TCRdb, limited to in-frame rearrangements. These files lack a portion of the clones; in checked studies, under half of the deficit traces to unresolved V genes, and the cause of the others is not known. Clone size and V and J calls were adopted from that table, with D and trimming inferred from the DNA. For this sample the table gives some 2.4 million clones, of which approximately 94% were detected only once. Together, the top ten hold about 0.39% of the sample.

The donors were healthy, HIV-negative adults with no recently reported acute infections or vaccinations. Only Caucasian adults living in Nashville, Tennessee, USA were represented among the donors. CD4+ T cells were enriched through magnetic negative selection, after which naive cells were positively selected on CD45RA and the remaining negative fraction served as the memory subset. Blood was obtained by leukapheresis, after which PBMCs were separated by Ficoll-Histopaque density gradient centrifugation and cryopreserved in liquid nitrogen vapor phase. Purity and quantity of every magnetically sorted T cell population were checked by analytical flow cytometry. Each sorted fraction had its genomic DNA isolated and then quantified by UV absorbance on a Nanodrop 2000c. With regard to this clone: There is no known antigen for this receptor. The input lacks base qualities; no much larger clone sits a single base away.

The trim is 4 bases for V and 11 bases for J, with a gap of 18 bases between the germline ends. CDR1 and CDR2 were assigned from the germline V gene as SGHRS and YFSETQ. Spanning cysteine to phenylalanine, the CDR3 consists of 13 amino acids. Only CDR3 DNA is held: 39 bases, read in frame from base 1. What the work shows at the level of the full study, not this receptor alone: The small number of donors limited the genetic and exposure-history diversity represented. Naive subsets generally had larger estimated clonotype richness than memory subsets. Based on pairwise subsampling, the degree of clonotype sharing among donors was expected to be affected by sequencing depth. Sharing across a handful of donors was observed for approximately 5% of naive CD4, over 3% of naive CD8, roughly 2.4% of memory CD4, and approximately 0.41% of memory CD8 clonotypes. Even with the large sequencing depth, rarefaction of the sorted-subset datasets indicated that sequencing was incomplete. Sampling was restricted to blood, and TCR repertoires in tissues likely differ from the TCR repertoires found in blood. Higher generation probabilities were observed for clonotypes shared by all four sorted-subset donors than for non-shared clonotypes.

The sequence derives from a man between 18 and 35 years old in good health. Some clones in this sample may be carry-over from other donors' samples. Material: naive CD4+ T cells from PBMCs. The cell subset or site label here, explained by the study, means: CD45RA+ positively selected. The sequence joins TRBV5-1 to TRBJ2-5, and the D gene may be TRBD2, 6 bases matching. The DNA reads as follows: TGCGCCAGCAGCCCCGATCCCCCGGCGGGGCAGTACTTC. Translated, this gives CASSPDPPAGQYF. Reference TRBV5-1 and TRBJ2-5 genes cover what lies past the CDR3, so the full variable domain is KAGVTQTPRYLIKTRGQQVTLSCSPISGHRSVSWYQQTPGQGLQFLFEYFSETQRNKGNFPGRFSGRQFSNSRSEMNVSTLELGDSALYLCASSPDPPAGQYFGPGTRLLVL.